This TCR beta chain was sequenced for a study of blood T cell repertoires in COVID-19. In the source study's methods: The assay estimated nucleated cells by amplifying reference gene primers. Profiling relied on immunoSEQ multiplex PCR, and the TCRdb table lists in-frame clones only, not all of them. The D gene and trimming were derived from the DNA, and the V and J assignments and clone size from that table. Of some 150,000 clones listed, about 86% are singletons. Those who participated ranged in age from about 18 to 89 years and resided in under 25 US areas. This TCR was recovered from a woman between 50 and 59 years old in a cohort exposed to, infected with or recovered from COVID-19 (not recorded which). The specimen sequenced was PBMCs or T cells enriched from blood (not recorded which).

DNA for the CDR3: TGCGCCAGCAGCCAAGATCTCGTGGGCCAGGTCGGCAATGAGCAGTTCTTC. Its protein is CASSQDLVGQVGNEQFF. The chain joins TRBV4-3 to TRBJ2-1, with D uncertain. Trimming stripped 0 bases from V and 6 bases from J, with 18 bases between. Germline CDR1 reads LGHNA; CDR2 reads YSLEER. The CDR3 spans 17 residues.